This TCR beta chain was identified during a study of blood T cell repertoires in COVID-19. CDR3 length: 12 amino acids. CDR1 is LNHDA, CDR2 SQIVND, per germline (reference sequence). V shed 7 bases and J shed 6 bases, with 9 bases lying between them. The method was immunoSEQ multiplex PCR; TCRdb's version includes in-frame clones alone and lacks a portion of them. Of about 260,000 clones detected, more than 75% appear once; the ten largest clones hold 2.3%. The receptor comes from a woman aged 45-65 years with acute or convalescent COVID-19. Sequenced: peripheral blood. V gene TRBV19 combines with J gene TRBJ2-2; unclear D gene. CDR3 DNA: TGTGCCAGTAACGAGGCAGCCGGGGAGCTGTTTTTT. The encoded protein is CASNEAAGELFF.